One and the same sample provided the 23 T cell receptor beta chains below, sequenced in a study of cytomegalovirus exposure and HLA in healthy donors. The PCR contained 60 Vbeta and 13 Jbeta primers. Assay used: immunoSEQ multiplex PCR; TCRdb lists only in-frame clones, some missing. The data show 110,000 or so clones, 70% to 85% seen once. The sample taken for sequencing was PBMCs. The receptors stem from a man aged 45-65 years in good health and CMV-seropositive.

The chain combines TRBV9 with TRBJ2-5; 8 positions match TRBD2. The tail of the sequence fits TRBJ2-7 better, so the J call may be wrong. CDR3 size: 14 residues. CDR1 is SGDLS, CDR2 YYNGEE, per germline. The CDR3 DNA sequence: TGTGCCAGCAGCGCCGGGACTAGCTCCTACGAGCAGTACTTC. It codes for CASSAGTSSYEQYF.

This clone has more than one count but fewer than ten. The chain employs TRBV7-2 and TRBJ2-1; TRBD2 agrees at 8 bases. V shed 4 bases and J 2 bases; nucleotides not matched to a gene: 7. CDR3 size: 16 residues. Germline V lookup: CDR1 SGHTA, CDR2 FQGNSA. CDR3 amino acids: CASSSVSGTTYNEQFF. DNA of the CDR3: TGTGCCAGCAGCTCTGTTAGCGGGACCACCTACAATGAGCAGTTCTTC.

The CDR3, as DNA: TGTGCCAGCCGGGCTCGGACTAGCGATAGAGATACGCAGTATTTT. Protein product: CASRARTSDRDTQYF. The V and J genes are TRBV27 and TRBJ2-3; 9 bases match TRBD2. The CDR3 is 15 amino acids. Germline V lookup: CDR1 MNHEY, CDR2 SMNVEV (reference sequence). The junction had 11 bases not matched to a gene; V was cut back by 8 bases and J by 5 bases.

This clone was counted a single time. The CDR3 bases are TGTGCCAGTAGTCGAGGCTTAAATCAGCCCCAGCATTTT. Its protein is CASSRGLNQPQHF. The chain combines TRBV19 with TRBJ1-5, with no clear D. Germline CDR1 and CDR2: LNHDA and SQIVND (reference sequence). The CDR3 is 13 residues long. V was cut by 5 bases and J by 4 bases, with 9 bases left in between.

This sequence joins TRBV27 and TRBJ2-7, with a weak D call TRBD1 (6 bases). The length of the CDR3 is 16 residues. CDR1 and CDR2 from the germline V gene are MNHEY and SMNVEV (reference sequence). Trimming cost V 3 bases and J 4 bases, with 19 bases left between them. In DNA, the CDR3 is TGTGCCAGCAGTTTGTCTACAGGGAAAAGGGTTTACGAGCAGTACTTC. This encodes CASSLSTGKRVYEQYF.

The chain's CDR3 is CASSRELQGANSPLHF. The CDR3 coding sequence is TGTGCCAGCAGTAGAGAATTACAGGGGGCCAATTCACCCCTCCACTTT. The V call is TRBV27, the J call TRBJ1-6, with 9 bases matching TRBD1. CDR3 length: 16 amino acids. Germline V lookup: CDR1 MNHEY, CDR2 SMNVEV (reference sequence). J gave up 7 bases and V 5 bases, and 9 bases lay outside the gene matches.

The chain uses TRBV7-9 and TRBJ2-7; a possible D gene is TRBD2 (7 bases). Germline CDR1 SEHNR, CDR2 FQNEAQ (reference sequence). Trimming shortened V by 6 bases and J by 7 bases, and 22 bases separated the two germline ends. This CDR3 has 15 amino acids. The CDR3 DNA sequence: TGTGCCAGCAGGCCGGGGGGCAGAAATATACGGGAGCAGTACTTC. Its translation is CASRPGGRNIREQYF.

The CDR3 nucleotides read TGTGCCAGCAGCTTAACGGGGGGCGGCGCAGATACGCAGTATTTT. Protein product: CASSLTGGGADTQYF. The chain carries TRBV7-9 and TRBJ2-3, with D possibly TRBD2 on 7 matching bases. The V and J ends lost 2 bases and 4 bases respectively, with 13 bases between them. CDR3 length equals 15 residues. Per the germline V gene, CDR1 is SEHNR and CDR2 is FQNEAQ (reference sequence).

The rearrangement links TRBV4-2 to TRBJ2-1; TRBD2 matches 10 bases. The CDR3 is 15 residues long. J gave up 3 bases and V 6 bases, and 5 bases lay outside the gene matches. The germline gives CDR1 LGHNA, CDR2 YNFKEQ. The DNA for the CDR3 is TGTGCCAGCAGAGTTCTAGCGGGGGACTACAATGAGCAGTTCTTC. This encodes CASRVLAGDYNEQFF.

J is TRBJ2-7 and V is TRBV2; 7 bases line up with TRBD2. The CDR3 is 16 amino acids. Per germline, CDR1 SNHLY and CDR2 FYNNEI. V shed 1 base and J 2 bases; nucleotides not matched to a gene: 8. In DNA form, the CDR3 reads TGTGCCAGCAGTGAAGGGGAGCTAGCGGATCCCTACGAGCAGTACTTC. As protein: CASSEGELADPYEQYF.

The gene calls are TRBV5-1 and TRBJ2-2, with a tentative D call TRBD1 (6 bases). The germline V and J ends were trimmed by 3 bases and 7 bases, with 10 bases remaining between them. CDR1 SGHRS and CDR2 YFSETQ come from the germline V gene. This CDR3 comprises 13 residues. The CDR3 region is CASSSTGIGELFF. The CDR3 nucleotides read TGCGCCAGCAGCTCTACAGGGATCGGGGAGCTGTTTTTT.

This chain links TRBV19 with TRBJ1-2; no definite D call. The CDR3 is made up of 14 amino acids. Germline CDR1 and CDR2: LNHDA and SQIVND (reference sequence). V lost 3 bases, J lost 3 bases, and 11 bases lay in between. The CDR3 DNA follows: TGTGCCAGTAGTATTCAGGCAGGTTACTATGGCTACACCTTC. Protein: CASSIQAGYYGYTF.

The chain uses TRBV6-1 and TRBJ1-2; 11 nucleotides align to TRBD1. V lost 5 bases, J lost 8 bases, and 4 bases stayed unmatched. This CDR3 has 13 amino acids. The germline CDR1 and CDR2 sequences are MNHNS and SASEGT. The CDR3, as DNA: TGTGCCAGCAGTAGGGACAGGGGGAAAGGCTACACCTTC. It is translated as CASSRDRGKGYTF.

The chain couples TRBV5-1 to TRBJ2-2, with 11 bases aligning to TRBD2. J was trimmed by 5 bases and V by 2 bases; bases with no gene match: 5. This CDR3 has 16 amino acids. Germline CDR1 reads SGHRS; CDR2 reads YFSETQ. For the CDR3, the DNA is TGCGCCAGCAGCTTAAATCTAGCGGGGGGAACCGGGGAGCTGTTTTTT. Its translation: CASSLNLAGGTGELFF.

This chain joins TRBV30 and TRBJ1-5; 9 bases map to TRBD1. CDR3 length equals 16 residues. Germline CDR1 GTSNPN, CDR2 SVGIG (reference sequence). Unmatched junction bases numbered 5, after V lost 0 bases and J lost 2 bases. CDR3 in amino acids: CAWSVQGALGNQPQHF. The DNA of the CDR3 is TGTGCCTGGAGTGTACAGGGGGCGCTTGGCAATCAGCCCCAGCATTTT. Together with reference TRBV30 and TRBJ1-5, the CDR3 gives the full variable domain: SQTIHQWPATLVQPVGSPLSLECTVEGTSNPNLYWYRQAAGRGLQLLFYSVGIGQISSEVPQNLSASRPQDRQFILSSKKLLLSDSGFYLCAWSVQGALGNQPQHFGDGTRLSIL.

This clone was recorded a few times. J is TRBJ1-2 and V is TRBV7-9, with a weak D call TRBD1 (5 bases). CDR3 length: 13 amino acids. Trimming cost V 4 bases and J 4 bases, with 10 bases left between them. The V gene's germline CDR1 is SEHNR and CDR2 FQNEAQ (reference sequence). The CDR3 DNA follows: TGTGCCAGCAGCTCTCAGGGCTCCTATGGCTACACCTTC. Encoded protein: CASSSQGSYGYTF.

This chain joins TRBV5-1 and TRBJ2-3; the D is unclear. Germline CDR1 SGHRS, CDR2 YFSETQ. The CDR3 is made up of 14 amino acids. Trimming shortened V by 4 bases and J by 7 bases, and 16 bases separated the two germline ends. CDR3 sequence: CASSAFLGGNTQYF. CDR3 bases: TGCGCCAGCAGCGCCTTCCTCGGCGGCAATACGCAGTATTTT. Variable domain in full (rest from reference TRBV5-1 and TRBJ2-3): KAGVTQTPRYLIKTRGQQVTLSCSPISGHRSVSWYQQTPGQGLQFLFEYFSETQRNKGNFPGRFSGRQFSNSRSEMNVSTLELGDSALYLCASSAFLGGNTQYFGPGTRLTVL.

The genes are TRBV28 and TRBJ1-2; D perhaps matches TRBD1 (6 bases). Trimming removed 6 bases at V and 4 bases at J, with 9 bases between. In germline, CDR1 is MDHEN, CDR2 SYDVKM. There are 12 residues in the CDR3. This CDR3 reads CASRRGGYGYTF. The CDR3 DNA reads as TGTGCCAGCAGGAGGGGGGGCTATGGCTACACCTTC.

The V and J genes are TRBV6-1 and TRBJ1-2; no clear D gene. V was pared by 1 base and J by 4 bases, with 7 bases between. Per the germline V gene, CDR1 is MNHNS and CDR2 is SASEGT. The CDR3 sequence is 13 residues long. CDR3 sequence reads: CASSEGGGYGYTF. CDR3 DNA: TGTGCCAGCAGTGAAGGTGGCGGCTATGGCTACACCTTC.

The rearrangement uses TRBV19 and TRBJ2-1; tentatively, D is TRBD1 (6 bases). V lost 3 bases to trimming and J lost 4 bases, with 19 bases between them. The CDR3 consists of 17 residues. Per the germline V gene, CDR1 is LNHDA and CDR2 is SQIVND (reference sequence). The CDR3 loop reads CASSIKKQGRIYNEQFF. In DNA, the CDR3 is TGTGCCAGTAGTATCAAAAAACAGGGCCGTATTTACAATGAGCAGTTCTTC.

The V and J genes are TRBV27 and TRBJ1-1; D call uncertain. Germline V lookup: CDR1 MNHEY, CDR2 SMNVEV (reference sequence). Deletions cut 5 bases from V and 4 bases from J, with 17 bases between. The CDR3 has 15 residues. The CDR3 is CASSGEKLGGTEAFF. The CDR3 nucleotides read TGTGCCAGCAGTGGGGAGAAGCTAGGAGGCACTGAAGCTTTCTTT.

The chain is built from TRBV5-4 and TRBJ2-5; maybe TRBD2 (6 bases). Germline lookup yields CDR1 SGHNT and CDR2 YYREEE (reference sequence). The CDR3 extends over 13 amino acids. The V end was cut by 4 bases, the J end by 4 bases, with 11 bases between. The DNA for the CDR3 is TGTGCCAGCAGCCTCCGGGGGATAGAGACCCAGTACTTC. Its translation: CASSLRGIETQYF.

The J gene is TRBJ1-2, the V gene TRBV5-1; TRBD1 matches 7 bases. The length of the CDR3 is 14 residues. V was pared by 4 bases and J by 8 bases, with 11 bases of the junction left unmatched. CDR1 SGHRS and CDR2 YFSETQ come from the germline V gene. CDR3 DNA sequence: TGCGCCAGCAGCGTGTTCGACAGGGCTGGGGGCTACACCTTC. This translates into CASSVFDRAGGYTF.